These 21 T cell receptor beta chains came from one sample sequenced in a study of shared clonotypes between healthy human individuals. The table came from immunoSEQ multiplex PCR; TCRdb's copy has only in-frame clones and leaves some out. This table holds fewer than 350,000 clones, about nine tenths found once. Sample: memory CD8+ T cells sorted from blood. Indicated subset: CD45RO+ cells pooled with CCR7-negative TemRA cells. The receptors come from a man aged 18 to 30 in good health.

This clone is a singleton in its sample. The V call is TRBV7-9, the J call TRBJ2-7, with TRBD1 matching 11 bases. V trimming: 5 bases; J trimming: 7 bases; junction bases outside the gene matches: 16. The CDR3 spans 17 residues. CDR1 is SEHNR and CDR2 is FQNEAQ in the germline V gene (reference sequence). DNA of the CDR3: TGTGCCAGCAGCGAGAGGATTACCGGGACAGGGGGTGCAGAGCAGTACTTC. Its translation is CASSERITGTGGAEQYF.

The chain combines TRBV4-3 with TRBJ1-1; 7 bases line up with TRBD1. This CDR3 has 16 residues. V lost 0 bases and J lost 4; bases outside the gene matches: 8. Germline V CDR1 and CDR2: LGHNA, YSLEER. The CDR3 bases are TGCGCCAGCAGCCAAGATCCCCACAGGGGCGGCACTGAAGCTTTCTTT. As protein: CASSQDPHRGGTEAFF.

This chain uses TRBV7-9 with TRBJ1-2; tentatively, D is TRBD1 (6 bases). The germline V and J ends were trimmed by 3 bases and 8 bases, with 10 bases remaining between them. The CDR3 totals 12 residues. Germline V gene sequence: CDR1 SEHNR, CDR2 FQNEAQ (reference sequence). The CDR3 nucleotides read TGTGCCAGCAGCTTGGGGGCGAGAGGCTACACCTTC. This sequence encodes CASSLGARGYTF.

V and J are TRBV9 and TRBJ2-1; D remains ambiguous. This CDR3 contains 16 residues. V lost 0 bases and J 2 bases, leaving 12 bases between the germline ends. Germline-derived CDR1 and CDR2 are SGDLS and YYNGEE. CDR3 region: CASSVAVGEPYNEQFF. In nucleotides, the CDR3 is TGTGCCAGCAGCGTAGCCGTCGGAGAACCCTACAATGAGCAGTTCTTC.

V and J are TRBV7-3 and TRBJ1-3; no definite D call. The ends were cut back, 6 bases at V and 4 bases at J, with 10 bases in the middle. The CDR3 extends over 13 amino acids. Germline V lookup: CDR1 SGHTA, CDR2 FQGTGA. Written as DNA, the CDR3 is TGTGCCAGCAGTTTGGATGCAGGAAACACCATATATTTT. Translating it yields CASSLDAGNTIYF. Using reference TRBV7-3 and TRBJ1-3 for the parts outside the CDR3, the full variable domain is GAGVSQTPSNKVTEKGKYVELRCDPISGHTALYWYRQSLGQGPEFLIYFQGTGAADDSGLPNDRFFAVRPEGSVSTLKIQRTERGDSAVYLCASSLDAGNTIYFGEGSWLTVV.

CDR3 nucleotides: TGTGCCAGCAGCTTGCGTCAGGCGGGCGGGTATCAGCCCCAGCATTTT. This translates into CASSLRQAGGYQPQHF. The chain links TRBV5-6 to TRBJ1-5, with unresolved D. Germline V gene data show CDR1 as SGHDT and CDR2 as YYEEEE. This CDR3 has 16 amino acids. V shed 1 base and J shed 5 bases, with 16 bases lying between them.

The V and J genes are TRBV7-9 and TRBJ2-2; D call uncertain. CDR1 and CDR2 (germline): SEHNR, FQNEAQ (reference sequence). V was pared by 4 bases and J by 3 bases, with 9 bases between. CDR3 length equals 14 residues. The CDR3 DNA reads TGTGCCAGCAGCTCCGACTCCGACACCGGGGAGCTGTTTTTT. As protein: CASSSDSDTGELFF.

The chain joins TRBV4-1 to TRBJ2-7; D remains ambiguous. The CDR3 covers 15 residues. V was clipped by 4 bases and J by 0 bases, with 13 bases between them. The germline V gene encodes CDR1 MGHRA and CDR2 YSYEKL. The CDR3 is CASSPYLSSSYEQYF. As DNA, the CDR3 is TGCGCCAGCAGCCCCTACCTCTCGAGCTCCTACGAGCAGTACTTC.

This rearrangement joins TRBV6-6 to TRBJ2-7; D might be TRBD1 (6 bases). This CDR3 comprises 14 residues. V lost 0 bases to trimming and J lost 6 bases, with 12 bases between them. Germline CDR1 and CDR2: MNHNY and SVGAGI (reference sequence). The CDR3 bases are TGTGCCAGCAGTTACTCTGAGGGACATGTCGAGCAGTACTTC. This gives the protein CASSYSEGHVEQYF.

The chain's CDR3 is CAWGVGQGNEQFF. In DNA, the CDR3 is TGTGCCTGGGGAGTGGGCCAGGGTAATGAGCAGTTCTTC. The chain employs TRBV30 and TRBJ2-1, with D possibly being TRBD1 (5 bases). Trimming cost V 5 bases and J 7 bases, with 15 bases left between them. The CDR3 totals 13 residues. The germline CDR1 and CDR2 sequences are GTSNPN and SVGIG (reference sequence).

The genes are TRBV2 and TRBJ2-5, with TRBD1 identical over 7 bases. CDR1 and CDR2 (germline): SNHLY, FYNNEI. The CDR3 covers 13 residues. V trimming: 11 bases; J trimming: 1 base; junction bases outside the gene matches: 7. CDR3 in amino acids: CARATGPQETQYF. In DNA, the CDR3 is TGTGCCCGAGCGACAGGGCCCCAAGAGACCCAGTACTTC.

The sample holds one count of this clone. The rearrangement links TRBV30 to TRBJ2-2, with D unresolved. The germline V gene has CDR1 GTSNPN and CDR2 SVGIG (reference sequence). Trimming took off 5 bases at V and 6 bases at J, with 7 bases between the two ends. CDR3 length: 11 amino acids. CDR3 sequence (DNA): TGTGCCTGGGACGAGTCCGGGGAGCTGTTTTTT. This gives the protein CAWDESGELFF.

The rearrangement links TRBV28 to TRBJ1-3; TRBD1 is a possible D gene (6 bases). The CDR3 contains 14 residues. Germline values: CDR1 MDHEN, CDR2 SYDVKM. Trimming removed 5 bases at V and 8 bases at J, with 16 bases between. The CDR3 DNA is TGTGCCAGCAGTACCCGAAGGGGGGTGGACACCATATATTTT. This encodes CASSTRRGVDTIYF.

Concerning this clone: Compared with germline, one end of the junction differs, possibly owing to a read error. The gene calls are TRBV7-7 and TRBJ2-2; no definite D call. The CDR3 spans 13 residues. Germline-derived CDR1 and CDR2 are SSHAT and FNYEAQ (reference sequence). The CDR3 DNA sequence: TGTGCTAGCAGCCCTATGGACACCGGGGAGCTGTTTTTT. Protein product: CASSPMDTGELFF.

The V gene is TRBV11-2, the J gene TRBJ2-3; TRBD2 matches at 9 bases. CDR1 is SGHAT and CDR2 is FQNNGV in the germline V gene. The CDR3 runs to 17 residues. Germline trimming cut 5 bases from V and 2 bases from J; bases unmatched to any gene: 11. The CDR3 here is CASSATGSGRYTDTQYF. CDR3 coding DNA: TGTGCCAGCAGCGCTACTGGTAGCGGGAGATACACAGATACGCAGTATTTT.

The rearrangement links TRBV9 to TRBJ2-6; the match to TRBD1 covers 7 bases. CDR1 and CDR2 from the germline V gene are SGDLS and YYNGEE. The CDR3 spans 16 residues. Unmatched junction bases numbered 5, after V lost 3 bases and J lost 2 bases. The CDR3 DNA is TGTGCCAGCAGCGAGGACAGGCTGACTGGGGCCAACGTCCTGACTTTC. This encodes CASSEDRLTGANVLTF.

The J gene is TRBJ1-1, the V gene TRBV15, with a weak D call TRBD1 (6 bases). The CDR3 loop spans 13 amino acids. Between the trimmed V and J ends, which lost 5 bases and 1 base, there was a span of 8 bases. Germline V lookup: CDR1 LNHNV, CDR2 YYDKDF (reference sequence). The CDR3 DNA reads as TGTGCCACCAGCTGGGACACGAACACTGAAGCTTTCTTT. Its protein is CATSWDTNTEAFF.

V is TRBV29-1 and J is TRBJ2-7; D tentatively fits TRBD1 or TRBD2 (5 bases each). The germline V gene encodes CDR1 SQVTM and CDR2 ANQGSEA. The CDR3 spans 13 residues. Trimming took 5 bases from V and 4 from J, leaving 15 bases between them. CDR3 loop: CSVLGGENYEQYF. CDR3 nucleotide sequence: TGCAGCGTTCTTGGGGGAGAGAATTACGAGCAGTACTTC.

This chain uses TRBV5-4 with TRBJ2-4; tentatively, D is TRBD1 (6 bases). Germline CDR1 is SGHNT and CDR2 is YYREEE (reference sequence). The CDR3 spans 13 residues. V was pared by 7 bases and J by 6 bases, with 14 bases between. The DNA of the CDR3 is TGTGCCAGCGCCCTCTCGACAGGAAACATTCAGTACTTC. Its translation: CASALSTGNIQYF.

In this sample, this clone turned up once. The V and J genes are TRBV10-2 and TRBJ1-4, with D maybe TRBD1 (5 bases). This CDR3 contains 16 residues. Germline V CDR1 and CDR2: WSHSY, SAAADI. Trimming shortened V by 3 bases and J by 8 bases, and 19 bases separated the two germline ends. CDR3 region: CASSDIPAGLNEKLFF. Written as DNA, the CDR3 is TGCGCCAGCAGTGATATCCCGGCAGGGTTGAACGAAAAACTGTTTTTT.

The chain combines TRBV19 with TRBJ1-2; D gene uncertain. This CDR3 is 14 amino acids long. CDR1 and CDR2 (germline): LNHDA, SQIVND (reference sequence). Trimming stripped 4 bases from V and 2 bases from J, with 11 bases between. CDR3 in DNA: TGTGCCAGTAGTAGGTGGCCCCGCAACTATGGCTACACCTTC. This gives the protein CASSRWPRNYGYTF.